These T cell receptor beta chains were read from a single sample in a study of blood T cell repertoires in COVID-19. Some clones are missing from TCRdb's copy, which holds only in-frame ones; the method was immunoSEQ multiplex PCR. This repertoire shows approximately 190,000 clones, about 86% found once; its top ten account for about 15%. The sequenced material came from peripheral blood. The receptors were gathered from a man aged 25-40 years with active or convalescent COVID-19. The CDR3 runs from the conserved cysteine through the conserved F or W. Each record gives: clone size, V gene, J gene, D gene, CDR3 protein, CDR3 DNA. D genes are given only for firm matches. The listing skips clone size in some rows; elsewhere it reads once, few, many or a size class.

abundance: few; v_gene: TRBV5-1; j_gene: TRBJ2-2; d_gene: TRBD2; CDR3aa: CASSFTSGRGPGELFF; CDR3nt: TGCGCCAGCAGCTTCACTAGCGGGAGGGGCCCCGGGGAGCTGTTTTTT
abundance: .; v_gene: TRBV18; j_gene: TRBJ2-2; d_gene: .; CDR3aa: CASSPTSNTGELFF; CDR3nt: TGTGCCAGCTCTCCGACTTCGAACACCGGGGAGCTGTTTTTT
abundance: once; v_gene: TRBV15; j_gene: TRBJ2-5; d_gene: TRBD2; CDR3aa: CATSRDGSSGRTEETQYF; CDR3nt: TGTGCCACCAGCAGAGATGGGTCTAGCGGGAGGACCGAAGAGACCCAGTACTTC
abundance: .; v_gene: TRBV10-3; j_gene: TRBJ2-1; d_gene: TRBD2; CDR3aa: CAIRFGLAESYNEQFF; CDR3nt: TGTGCCATCCGATTTGGACTAGCGGAATCCTACAATGAGCAGTTCTTC
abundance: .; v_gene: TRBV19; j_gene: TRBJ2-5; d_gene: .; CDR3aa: CASSAGQKETQYF; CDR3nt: TGTGCCAGTAGTGCGGGACAGAAAGAGACCCAGTACTTC
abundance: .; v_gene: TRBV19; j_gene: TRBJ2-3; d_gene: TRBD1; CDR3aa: CASRMTGSTDTQYF; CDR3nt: TGTGCCAGTAGGATGACAGGGTCGACAGATACGCAGTATTTT
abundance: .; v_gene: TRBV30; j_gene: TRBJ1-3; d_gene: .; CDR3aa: CAWSVNLGGSGNTIYF; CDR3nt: TGTGCCTGGAGTGTTAACCTCGGGGGTTCTGGAAACACCATATATTTT
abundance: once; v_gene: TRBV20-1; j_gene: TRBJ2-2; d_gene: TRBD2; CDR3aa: CSASSGVPTGELFF; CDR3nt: TGCAGTGCTAGTAGCGGGGTGCCCACCGGGGAGCTGTTTTTT
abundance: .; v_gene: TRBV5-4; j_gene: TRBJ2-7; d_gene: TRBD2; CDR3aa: CASSLGVRREGYEQYF; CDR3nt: TGTGCCAGCAGCTTGGGGGTACGGCGGGAGGGGTACGAGCAGTACTTC
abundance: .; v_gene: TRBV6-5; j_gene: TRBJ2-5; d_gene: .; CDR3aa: CASSSVGGQETQYF; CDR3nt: TGTGCCAGCAGTTCAGTCGGGGGCCAAGAGACCCAGTACTTC
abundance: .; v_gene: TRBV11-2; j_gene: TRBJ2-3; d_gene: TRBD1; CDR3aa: CASSLGDSLSTDTQYF; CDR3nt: TGTGCCAGCAGCTTAGGGGACAGTCTAAGCACAGATACGCAGTATTTT
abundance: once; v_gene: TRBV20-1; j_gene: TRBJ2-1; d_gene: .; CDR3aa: CSARGLNEQFF; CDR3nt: TGCAGTGCTAGGGGACTCAATGAGCAGTTCTTC
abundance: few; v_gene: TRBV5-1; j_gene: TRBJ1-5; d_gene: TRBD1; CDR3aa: CASSLAGTDIRPQHF; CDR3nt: TGCGCCAGCAGCTTGGCCGGGACAGATATCAGACCCCAGCATTTT
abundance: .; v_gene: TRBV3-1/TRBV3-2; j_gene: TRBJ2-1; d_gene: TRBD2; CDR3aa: CASNPGLAYNEQFF; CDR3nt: TGTGCCAGCAATCCGGGACTAGCGTACAATGAGCAGTTCTTC
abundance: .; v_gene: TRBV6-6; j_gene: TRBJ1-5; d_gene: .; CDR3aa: CASGWGESNQPQHF; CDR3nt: TGTGCCAGCGGGTGGGGGGAGAGCAATCAGCCCCAGCATTTT
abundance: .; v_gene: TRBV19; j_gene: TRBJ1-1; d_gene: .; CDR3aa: CASRDLQGNTEAFF; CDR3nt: TGTGCCAGTAGAGACTTACAGGGGAACACTGAAGCTTTCTTT
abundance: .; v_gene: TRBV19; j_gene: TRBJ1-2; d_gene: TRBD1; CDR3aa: CASSAIAWGQGQIGYTF; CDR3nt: TGTGCCAGTAGTGCGATCGCCTGGGGACAGGGGCAAATCGGCTACACCTTC
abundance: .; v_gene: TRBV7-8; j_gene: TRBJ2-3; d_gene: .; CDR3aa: CASSLAEGRVTRGDTQYF; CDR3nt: TGTGCCAGCAGCTTAGCGGAGGGACGCGTAACTCGGGGGGATACGCAGTATTTT
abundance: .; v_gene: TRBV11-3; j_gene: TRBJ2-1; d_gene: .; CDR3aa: CASSFVSSYNEQFF; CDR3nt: TGTGCCAGCAGCTTCGTCAGCTCCTACAATGAGCAGTTCTTC
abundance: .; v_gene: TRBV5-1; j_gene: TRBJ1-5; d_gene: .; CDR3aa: CASSIEGGDQPQHF; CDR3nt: TGCGCCAGCAGCATCGAAGGGGGGGATCAGCCCCAGCATTTT
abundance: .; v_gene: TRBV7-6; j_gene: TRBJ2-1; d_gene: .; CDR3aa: CASSFAANEQFF; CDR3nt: TGTGCCAGCAGCTTCGCAGCGAATGAGCAGTTCTTC
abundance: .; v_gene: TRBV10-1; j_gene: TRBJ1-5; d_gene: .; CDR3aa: CASSDTGLGQPQHF; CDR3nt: TGCGCCAGCAGTGACACAGGGTTGGGACAGCCCCAGCATTTT
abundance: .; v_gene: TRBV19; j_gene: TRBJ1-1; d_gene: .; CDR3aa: CASTLGGREAFF; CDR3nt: TGTGCCAGTACCCTGGGGGGTCGTGAAGCTTTCTTT
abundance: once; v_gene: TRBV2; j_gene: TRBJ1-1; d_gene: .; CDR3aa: CASSDVAFEAFF; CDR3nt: TGTGCCAGCAGTGATGTGGCATTCGAAGCTTTCTTT
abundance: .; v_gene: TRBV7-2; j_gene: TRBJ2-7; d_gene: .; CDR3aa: CASSLSRDHEQYF; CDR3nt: TGTGCCAGCAGCTTAAGCAGGGATCACGAGCAGTACTTC
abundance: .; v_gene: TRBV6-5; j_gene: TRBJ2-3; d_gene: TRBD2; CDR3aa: CASYRPSGSRGTQYF; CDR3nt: TGTGCCAGCTATCGCCCTAGCGGGAGTCGAGGTACGCAGTATTTT
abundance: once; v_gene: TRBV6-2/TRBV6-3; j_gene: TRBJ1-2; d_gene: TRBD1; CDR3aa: CASSVPGTAGYTF; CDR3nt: TGTGCCAGCAGCGTCCCCGGGACAGCTGGCTACACCTTC
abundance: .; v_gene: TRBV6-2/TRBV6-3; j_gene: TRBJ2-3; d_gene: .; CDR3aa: CASSFRLLHSTGGTQYF; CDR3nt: TGTGCCAGCAGTTTCCGCCTACTACACTCCACCGGAGGTACGCAGTATTTT
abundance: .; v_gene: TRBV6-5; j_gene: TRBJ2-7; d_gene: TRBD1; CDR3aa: CASRGDRGASYEQYF; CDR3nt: TGTGCCAGCAGGGGCGACAGGGGGGCCTCCTACGAGCAGTACTTC
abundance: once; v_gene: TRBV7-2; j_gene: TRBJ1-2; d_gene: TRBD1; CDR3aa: CASSTGQGRYYGYTF; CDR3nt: TGTGCCAGCAGCACCGGACAGGGGCGGTACTATGGCTACACCTTC
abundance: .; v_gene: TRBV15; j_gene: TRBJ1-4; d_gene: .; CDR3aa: CATSRASLREKLFF; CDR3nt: TGTGCCACCAGCAGAGCATCTCTCCGGGAAAAACTGTTTTTT
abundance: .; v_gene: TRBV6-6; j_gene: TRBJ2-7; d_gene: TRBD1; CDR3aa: CASRLRDRGSYEQYF; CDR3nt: TGTGCCAGCAGGCTCCGGGACAGGGGATCCTACGAGCAGTACTTC